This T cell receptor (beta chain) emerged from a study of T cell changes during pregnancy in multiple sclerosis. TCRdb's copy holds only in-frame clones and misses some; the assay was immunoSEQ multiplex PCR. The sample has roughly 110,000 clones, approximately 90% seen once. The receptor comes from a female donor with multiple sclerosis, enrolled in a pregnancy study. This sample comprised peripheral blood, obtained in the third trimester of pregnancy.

This chain's CDR3 is CASSFPGTNATNEKLFF. The CDR3 coding sequence is TGTGCCAGCAGCTTTCCCGGGACAAATGCAACTAATGAAAAACTGTTTTTT. The genes are TRBV11-2 and TRBJ1-4, with D tentatively TRBD1 (6 bases). V lost 3 bases, J lost 0 bases, and 14 bases lay in between. Germline V CDR1 and CDR2: SGHAT, FQNNGV. The CDR3 runs to 17 residues.